These 11 T cell receptor beta chains share one sample of origin, sequenced in a study of cytomegalovirus exposure and HLA in healthy donors. PCR primers comprised 60 Vbeta and 13 Jbeta primers. The table came from immunoSEQ multiplex PCR; TCRdb's copy has only in-frame clones and leaves some out. Among roughly 150,000 clones listed, 80% were seen once. Sequenced input: PBMCs. The receptor set was obtained from a woman aged 35 to 49 in good health and CMV-seronegative.

The rearrangement uses TRBV5-5 and TRBJ2-3; 10 positions agree with TRBD2. V trimming: 3 bases; J trimming: 3 bases; junction bases outside the gene matches: 7. There are 16 residues in the CDR3. Germline V gene sequence: CDR1 SGHKS, CDR2 YYEKEE (reference sequence). CDR3 protein: CASSYLAGGGTDTQYF. The CDR3, as DNA: TGTGCCAGCAGCTACTTAGCGGGGGGTGGTACAGATACGCAGTATTTT.

This clone was seen more than once but under ten times. Written as DNA, the CDR3 is TGCGCCAGCAGCTTGGCCTCGCGTAGCGGTACTAGCACAGATACGCAGTATTTT. Translation gives CASSLASRSGTSTDTQYF. The V gene is TRBV5-1, the J gene TRBJ2-3; tentative D call: TRBD2 (6 bases). The germline V gene has CDR1 SGHRS and CDR2 YFSETQ. This CDR3 spans 18 amino acids. Trimming shortened V by 0 bases and J by 0 bases, and 17 bases separated the two germline ends. The variable domain in full, with the rest retrieved from reference TRBV5-1 and TRBJ2-3, is KAGVTQTPRYLIKTRGQQVTLSCSPISGHRSVSWYQQTPGQGLQFLFEYFSETQRNKGNFPGRFSGRQFSNSRSEMNVSTLELGDSALYLCASSLASRSGTSTDTQYFGPGTRLTVL.

The chain joins TRBV28 to TRBJ1-2; tentative D call: TRBD1 (6 bases). The CDR3 sequence is 14 residues long. Germline V gene sequence: CDR1 MDHEN, CDR2 SYDVKM. V gave up 5 bases and J gave up 2 bases, with 12 bases separating them. For the CDR3, the DNA is TGTGCCAGCAGTCTCGGACAGCGCAACTATGGCTACACCTTC. Protein sequence: CASSLGQRNYGYTF.

The chain links TRBV6-5 to TRBJ1-1; possibly TRBD1 for D (6 bases). Germline V gene lookup returns CDR1 MNHEY and CDR2 SVGAGI. V was trimmed by 5 bases and J by 4 bases, leaving 14 bases between them. The CDR3 consists of 14 residues. Here the CDR3 DNA reads TGTGCCAGCAGTGACAGGTCGGCCGGCACTGAAGCTTTCTTT. Encoded protein: CASSDRSAGTEAFF.

The genes are TRBV4-1 and TRBJ1-1, with D maybe TRBD1 (5 bases). Trimming shortened V by 4 bases and J by 5 bases, and 14 bases separated the two germline ends. CDR1 and CDR2 (germline): MGHRA, YSYEKL. The CDR3 length is 14 residues. The CDR3 is CASSRSLGGTEAFF. The CDR3 nucleotides read TGCGCCAGCAGCCGGTCCCTGGGGGGAACTGAAGCTTTCTTT.

This chain uses TRBV14 with TRBJ1-3; 7 bases are a match to TRBD1. The V gene end was trimmed by 2 bases and the J gene end by 0 bases; junction bases not matched to a gene: 10. The CDR3 has 18 amino acids. CDR1 is SGHDN and CDR2 is FVKESK in the germline V gene. The CDR3 spells CASSQLRGTAVSGNTIYF. The CDR3 nucleotides are TGTGCCAGCAGCCAACTCAGGGGGACAGCCGTCTCTGGAAACACCATATATTTT.

The chain links TRBV18 to TRBJ2-7, with D unclear. This CDR3 contains 14 residues. Germline assignment: CDR1 KGHSH and CDR2 LQKENI. V was cut by 2 bases and J by 1 base, with 9 bases left in between. CDR3 DNA sequence: TGTGCCAGCTCACCAAACAGAGATTCCTACGAGCAGTACTTC. Translating it yields CASSPNRDSYEQYF.

The table lists this clone with a count of one. V and J are TRBV10-3 and TRBJ1-3; possibly TRBD1 for D (6 bases). The CDR3 is 15 amino acids. The germline gives CDR1 ENHRY, CDR2 SYGVKD. V was clipped by 3 bases and J by 2 bases, with 11 bases between them. The CDR3: CAISDRQDPGNTIYF. DNA for the CDR3: TGTGCCATCAGTGACCGACAGGACCCTGGAAACACCATATATTTT.

The sample holds a few counts of this clone. The chain carries TRBV6-5 and TRBJ1-4; the D gene is possibly TRBD1 (6 bases). Germline V lookup: CDR1 MNHEY, CDR2 SVGAGI. The CDR3 contains 14 residues. Trimming pared 2 bases from V and 8 bases from J, leaving 12 bases between. The CDR3 bases are TGTGCCAGCAGTTACGTGGGGGCAGTAGAAAAACTGTTTTTT. Its translation is CASSYVGAVEKLFF.

This clone has just a few counts. The chain combines TRBV11-2 with TRBJ2-1; 8 nucleotides agree with TRBD2. V was clipped by 1 base and J by 7 bases; unmatched bases: 3. From germline, CDR1 is SGHAT and CDR2 FQNNGV. The CDR3 totals 14 residues. DNA for the CDR3: TGTGCCAGCAGCTTAGTTCCTAGCGGGAATGAGCAGTTCTTC. Translated, it gives CASSLVPSGNEQFF.

V and J are TRBV9 and TRBJ2-5; TRBD1 is a possible D gene (6 bases). Germline-derived CDR1 and CDR2 are SGDLS and YYNGEE. V shed 1 base and J shed 2 bases, with 9 bases lying between them. The CDR3 consists of 14 residues. CDR3 sequence: CASSVRGGQETQYF. CDR3 DNA sequence: TGTGCCAGCAGCGTAAGAGGGGGTCAAGAGACCCAGTACTTC.